These T cell receptor beta chains were read from a single sample in a study of T cell clonotyping in hematopoietic cell transplantation. TCRdb keeps only in-frame clones here, not all; method: immunoSEQ multiplex PCR. The data contain 13,000 to 15,000 clones, around 97% of them seen just once; the ten biggest clones take up approximately 4%. Source: peripheral blood mononuclear cells, taken 30 days after allogeneic stem cell transplant. The receptors originated from a female patient aged 45-65 years who had an allogeneic stem cell transplant from an unrelated donor, so T cells may come from the graft donor. Some clones in this sample may be carry-over from other donors' samples. CDR3s include the opening cysteine and the closing phenylalanine or tryptophan. The D gene is left open where the match is weak. Some rows have no size entry. The others give once, few or many, or a class for an expanded clone.

v_call: TRBV6-5; clone_size: NA; d_call: NA; j_call: TRBJ1-2; cdr3_nt: TGTGCCAGCAGTTACCTGGGGCCCACCTATGGCTACACCTTC; cdr3_aa: CASSYLGPTYGYTF
v_call: TRBV7-6; clone_size: NA; d_call: NA; j_call: TRBJ1-1; cdr3_nt: TGTGCCAGCAGCTTGACACCGACGCAGGGGTGGGCTGAAGCTTTCTTT; cdr3_aa: CASSLTPTQGWAEAFF
v_call: TRBV28; clone_size: NA; d_call: NA; j_call: TRBJ2-4; cdr3_nt: TGTGCCAGCAGTTTATCGTACGGTCAGGGCAAAAACATTCAGTACTTC; cdr3_aa: CASSLSYGQGKNIQYF
v_call: TRBV6-5; clone_size: NA; d_call: NA; j_call: TRBJ2-1; cdr3_nt: TGTGCCAGCAGCCAGACGGGCTACACCTACAATGAGCAGTTCTTC; cdr3_aa: CASSQTGYTYNEQFF
v_call: TRBV7-3; clone_size: once; d_call: TRBD1; j_call: TRBJ1-1; cdr3_nt: TGTGCCAGCAGCTGGGTGGGACAGGGGGGTGAAGCTTTCTTT; cdr3_aa: CASSWVGQGGEAFF
v_call: TRBV6-1; clone_size: NA; d_call: NA; j_call: TRBJ1-4; cdr3_nt: TGTGCCAGCAGTGAAAGCTGGCGGAATGAAAAACTGTTTTTT; cdr3_aa: CASSESWRNEKLFF
v_call: TRBV19; clone_size: NA; d_call: TRBD1; j_call: TRBJ1-3; cdr3_nt: TGTGCCAGTAGTACGACAGGGAACTCTGGAAACACCATATATTTT; cdr3_aa: CASSTTGNSGNTIYF
v_call: TRBV5-4; clone_size: NA; d_call: NA; j_call: TRBJ1-1; cdr3_nt: TGTGCCAGCAGCTTTTCCCAGAACACTGAAGCTTTCTTT; cdr3_aa: CASSFSQNTEAFF
v_call: TRBV6-6; clone_size: NA; d_call: NA; j_call: TRBJ2-6; cdr3_nt: TGTGCCAGCAGTTTAGGTTCCCGGGGGGCCAACGTCCTGACTTTC; cdr3_aa: CASSLGSRGANVLTF
v_call: TRBV30; clone_size: NA; d_call: NA; j_call: TRBJ2-5; cdr3_nt: TGTGCCTGGAGCCCCGGTGGGGTGACGAAAGCGGCCCAGTACTTC; cdr3_aa: CAWSPGGVTKAAQYF